This T cell receptor (beta chain) appears in the sequencing data of a study of blood T cell repertoires in COVID-19. Study-level information: Specimens from acute and convalescent COVID-19 originated in the United States, Italy and Spain. Sources were T cells, B-cell-depleted T cells, or PBMCs; the material itself was cDNA or gDNA.

The germline gives CDR1 MDHEN, CDR2 SYDVKM. Trimming stripped 5 bases from V and 4 bases from J, with 8 bases between. This CDR3 is 12 amino acids long. Under the authors' procedure: Cell counts per sample came from amplifying reference gene primers. Profiling relied on immunoSEQ multiplex PCR, and the TCRdb table lists in-frame clones only, not all of them. The D gene and trimming were derived from the DNA, and the V and J assignments and clone size from that table. This sample has about 240,000 clones, with over 80% found just once. J is TRBJ1-2 and V is TRBV28; unclear D gene. The source material was peripheral blood. This TCR derives from a human donor in a cohort sampled during active COVID-19. CDR3 in DNA: TGTGCCAGCAGTAAAGCTCTCTATGGCTACACCTTC. Translated, it gives CASSKALYGYTF.